The entry below describes one TCR beta chain. The data derive from a study of blood T cell repertoires in COVID-19. Study in general: The study drew acute and convalescent COVID-19 samples from the United States, Italy and Spain. PBMCs, B-cell-depleted T cells, or T cells were the source of the cDNA or gDNA that made up the material.

Authors' data handling: Counts of nucleated cells, estimated from reference gene primer amplification, were obtained. The method was immunoSEQ multiplex PCR; TCRdb's version includes in-frame clones alone and lacks a portion of them. From that table come the V and J calls and clone size; the DNA was used to work out D and trimming. Among 140,000 to 150,000 clones, 75% to 90% were seen once, and the ten largest hold around 3.8%. The germline V gene encodes CDR1 LGHDT and CDR2 YNNKEL (reference sequence). CDR3 length: 14 residues. Trimming cost V 4 bases and J 5 bases, with 14 bases left between them. This chain connects TRBV3-1 (or the pseudogene TRBV3-2) to TRBJ1-1, with no clear D. This sequence originates from a man in his 70s who had recovered from COVID-19. Sequences were obtained from peripheral blood. The CDR3 DNA reads as TGTGCCAGCAGCCCTAAGGGTCCGGGAACTGAAGCTTTCTTT. Translated: CASSPKGPGTEAFF.